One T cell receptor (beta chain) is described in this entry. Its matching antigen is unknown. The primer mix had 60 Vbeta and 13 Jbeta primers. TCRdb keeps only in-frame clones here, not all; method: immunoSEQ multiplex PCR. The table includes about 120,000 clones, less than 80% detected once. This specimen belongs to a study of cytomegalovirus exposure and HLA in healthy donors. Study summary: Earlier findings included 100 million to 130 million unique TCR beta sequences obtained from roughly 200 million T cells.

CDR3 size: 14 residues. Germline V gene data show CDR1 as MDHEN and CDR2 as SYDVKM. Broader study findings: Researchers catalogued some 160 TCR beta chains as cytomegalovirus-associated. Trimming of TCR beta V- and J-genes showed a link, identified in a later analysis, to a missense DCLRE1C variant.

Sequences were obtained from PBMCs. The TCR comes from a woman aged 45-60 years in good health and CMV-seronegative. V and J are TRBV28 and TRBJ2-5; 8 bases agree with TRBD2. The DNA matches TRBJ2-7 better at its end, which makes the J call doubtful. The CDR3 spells CASSLGAGVNEQYF. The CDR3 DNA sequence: TGTGCCAGCAGTTTAGGAGCGGGAGTGAACGAGCAGTACTTC.